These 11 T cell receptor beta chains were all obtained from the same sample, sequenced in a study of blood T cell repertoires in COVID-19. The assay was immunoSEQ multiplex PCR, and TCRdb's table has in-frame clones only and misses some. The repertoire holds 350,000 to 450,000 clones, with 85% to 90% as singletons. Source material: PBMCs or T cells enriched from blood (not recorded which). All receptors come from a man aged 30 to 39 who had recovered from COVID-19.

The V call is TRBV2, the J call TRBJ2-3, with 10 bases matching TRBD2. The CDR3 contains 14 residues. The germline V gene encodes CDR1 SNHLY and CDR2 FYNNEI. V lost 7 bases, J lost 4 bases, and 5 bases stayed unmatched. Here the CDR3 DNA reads TGTGCCAGCACAGAGCGGGAGGGAGCAGATACGCAGTATTTT. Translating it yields CASTEREGADTQYF.

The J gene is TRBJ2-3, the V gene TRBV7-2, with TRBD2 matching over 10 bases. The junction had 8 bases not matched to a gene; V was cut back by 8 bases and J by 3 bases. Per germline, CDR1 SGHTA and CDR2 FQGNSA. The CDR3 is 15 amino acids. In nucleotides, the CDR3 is TGTGCCAGCCCCCCCGCTAGCGGGAGAACAGATACGCAGTATTTT. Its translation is CASPPASGRTDTQYF.

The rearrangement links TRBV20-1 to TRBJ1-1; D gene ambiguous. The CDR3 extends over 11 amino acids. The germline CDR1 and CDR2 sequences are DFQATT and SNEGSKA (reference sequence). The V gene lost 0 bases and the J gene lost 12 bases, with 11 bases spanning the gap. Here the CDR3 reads CSARDVVKSFF. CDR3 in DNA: TGCAGTGCTAGAGATGTAGTGAAATCTTTCTTT.

The CDR3 sequence: CASRPTSGRTGELFF. In DNA form, the CDR3 reads TGTGCCAGCAGGCCGACTAGCGGGAGGACCGGGGAGCTGTTTTTT. The chain uses TRBV2 and TRBJ2-2, with 13 bases lining up with TRBD2. Unmatched junction bases numbered 3, after V lost 6 bases and J lost 5 bases. This CDR3 is built from 15 residues. Germline V gene lookup returns CDR1 SNHLY and CDR2 FYNNEI. Full variable domain (missing parts from reference TRBV2 and TRBJ2-2): EPEVTQTPSHQVTQMGQEVILRCVPISNHLYFYWYRQILGQKVEFLVSFYNNEISEKSEIFDDQFSVERPDGSNFTLKIRSTKLEDSAMYFCASRPTSGRTGELFFGEGSRLTVL.

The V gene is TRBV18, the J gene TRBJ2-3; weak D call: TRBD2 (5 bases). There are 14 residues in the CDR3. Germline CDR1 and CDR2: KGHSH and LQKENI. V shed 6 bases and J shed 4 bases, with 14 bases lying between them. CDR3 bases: TGTGCCAGCTCGCCTGACAACGGGGCAGATACGCAGTATTTT. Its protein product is CASSPDNGADTQYF.

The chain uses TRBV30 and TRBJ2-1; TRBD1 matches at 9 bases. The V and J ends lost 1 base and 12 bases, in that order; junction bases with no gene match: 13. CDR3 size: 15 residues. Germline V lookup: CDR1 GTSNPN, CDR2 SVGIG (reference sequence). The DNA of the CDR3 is TGTGCCTGGAGTGAGGACAGGGGAGCCAGGATAACGCAGTTCTTC. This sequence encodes CAWSEDRGARITQFF. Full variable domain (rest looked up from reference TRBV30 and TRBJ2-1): SQTIHQWPATLVQPVGSPLSLECTVEGTSNPNLYWYRQAAGRGLQLLFYSVGIGQISSEVPQNLSASRPQDRQFILSSKKLLLSDSGFYLCAWSEDRGARITQFFGPGTRLTVL.

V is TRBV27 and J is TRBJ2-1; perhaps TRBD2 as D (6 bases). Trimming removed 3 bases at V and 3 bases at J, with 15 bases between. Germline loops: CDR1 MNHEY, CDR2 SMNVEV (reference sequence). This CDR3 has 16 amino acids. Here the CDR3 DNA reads TGTGCCAGCAGTTTCCACTTAGCGGAAAACTACAATGAGCAGTTCTTC. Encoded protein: CASSFHLAENYNEQFF.

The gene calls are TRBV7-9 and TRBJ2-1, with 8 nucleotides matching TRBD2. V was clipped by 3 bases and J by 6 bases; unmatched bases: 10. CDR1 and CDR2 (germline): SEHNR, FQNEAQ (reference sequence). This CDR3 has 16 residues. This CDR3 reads CASSLLTSEVGNEQFF. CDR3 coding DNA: TGTGCCAGCAGCTTGTTGACTAGCGAGGTTGGCAATGAGCAGTTCTTC. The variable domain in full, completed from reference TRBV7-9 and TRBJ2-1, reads DTGVSQNPRHKITKRGQNVTFRCDPISEHNRLYWYRQTLGQGPEFLTYFQNEAQLEKSRLLSDRFSAERPKGSFSTLEIQRTEQGDSAMYLCASSLLTSEVGNEQFFGPGTRLTVL.

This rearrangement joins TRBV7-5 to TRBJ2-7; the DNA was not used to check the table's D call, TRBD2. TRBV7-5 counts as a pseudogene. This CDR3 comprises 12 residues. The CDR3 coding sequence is TGTGTCAGAAGCTTAAGGAGGCCGAAGCAGTACTTC. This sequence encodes CVRSLRRPKQYF.

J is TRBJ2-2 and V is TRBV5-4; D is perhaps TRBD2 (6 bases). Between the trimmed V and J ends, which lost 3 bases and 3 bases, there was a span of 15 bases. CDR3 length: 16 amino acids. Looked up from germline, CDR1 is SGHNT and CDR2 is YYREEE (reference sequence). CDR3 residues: CASSYLKGLYTGELFF. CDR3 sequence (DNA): TGTGCCAGCAGCTACCTCAAGGGACTCTACACCGGGGAGCTGTTTTTT.

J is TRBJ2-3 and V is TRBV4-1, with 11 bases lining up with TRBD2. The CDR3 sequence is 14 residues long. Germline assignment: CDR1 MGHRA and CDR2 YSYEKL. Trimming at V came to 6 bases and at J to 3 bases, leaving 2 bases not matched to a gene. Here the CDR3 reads CASRLAGGTDTQYF. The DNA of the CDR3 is TGCGCCAGCAGGCTAGCGGGAGGTACAGATACGCAGTATTTT.